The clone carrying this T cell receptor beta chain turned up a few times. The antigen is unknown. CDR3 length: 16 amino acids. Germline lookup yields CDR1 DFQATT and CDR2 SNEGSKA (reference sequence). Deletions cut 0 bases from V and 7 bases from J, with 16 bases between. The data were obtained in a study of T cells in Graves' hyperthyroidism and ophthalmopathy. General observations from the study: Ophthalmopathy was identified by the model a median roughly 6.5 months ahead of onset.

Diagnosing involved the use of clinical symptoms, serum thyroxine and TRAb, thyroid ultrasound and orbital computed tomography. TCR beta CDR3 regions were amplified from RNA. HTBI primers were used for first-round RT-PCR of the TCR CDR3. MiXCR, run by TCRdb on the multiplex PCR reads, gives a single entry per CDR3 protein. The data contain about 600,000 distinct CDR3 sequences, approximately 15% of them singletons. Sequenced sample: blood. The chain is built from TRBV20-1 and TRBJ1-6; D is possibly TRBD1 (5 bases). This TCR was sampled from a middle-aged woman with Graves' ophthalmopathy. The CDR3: CSARDLSGGLNSPLHF. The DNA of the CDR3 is TGCAGTGCTAGAGATCTCTCGGGGGGTTTAAATTCACCCCTCCACTTT.